This T cell receptor beta chain was captured in a study of cytomegalovirus exposure and HLA in healthy donors. As for the study in general: The 110 or so validation repertoires, a later analysis reported, used the same platform as the 666 first-cohort repertoires. Findings and limits, study-wide: Most TCR sequences were uncommon, yet certain public TCRs appeared in many donors. Reported results showed that the classifier diagnosed cytomegalovirus status with high specificity and sensitivity.

Trimming cost V 0 bases and J 7 bases; bases outside gene matches: 12. The CDR3 consists of 18 residues. Germline CDR1 reads LNHNV; CDR2 reads YYDKDF (reference sequence). The donors were members of the validation cohort comprising over a hundred subjects, separate from the approximately 700-subject first cohort. This table comes from immunoSEQ multiplex PCR, and its TCRdb copy is limited to in-frame clones, with some not included. The table records 150,000 to 200,000 clones, around 89% of them present only once. A word on this clone: The antigen is unknown.

Sequences were obtained from PBMCs. The clonotype originates from a man younger than 35 in good health and CMV-seronegative. J is TRBJ2-1 and V is TRBV15; 10 bases line up with TRBD2. The CDR3 DNA is TGTGCCACCAGCAGAGATCTAGCGGGAGTTATCAACCTGAATGAGCAGTTCTTC. Translated, it gives CATSRDLAGVINLNEQFF.